A selection of T cell receptor beta chains follows, all from one sample in a study of blood T cell repertoires in COVID-19. Using immunoSEQ multiplex PCR, the repertoire was profiled, and TCRdb retains in-frame clones only, with some absent. The profile shows more than 200,000 clones, 65% to 90% of them singletons. Source material: peripheral blood. These receptor sequences come from a man aged 50-60 years with acute or convalescent COVID-19. The CDR3 runs from the conserved cysteine through the conserved F or W.

J gene | V gene | CDR3 protein
TRBJ1-6 | TRBV19 | CASSIDLPTGVASPLHF
TRBJ1-2 | TRBV27 | CASSLVYTTEDYGYTF
TRBJ1-5 | TRBV30 | CAWSTGTLGNQPQHF
TRBJ2-1 | TRBV6-4 | CASSRQGVFSGGEQFF
TRBJ2-3 | TRBV6-6 | CASRAAGGHTDTQYF
TRBJ1-4 | TRBV5-1 | CASSLAGGSTNEKLFF
TRBJ2-5 | TRBV6-5 | CASSTRTGGVETQYF
TRBJ2-5 | TRBV2 | CASDRLAAHQETQYF
TRBJ1-5 | TRBV5-8 | CASSLARVVNSNQPQHF
TRBJ1-1 | TRBV6-5 | CASSRTGFEAFF
TRBJ1-1 | TRBV6-5 | CASSSPGQGKNTEAFF
TRBJ1-1 | TRBV6-2/TRBV6-3 | CASSYSGRINTEAFF
TRBJ1-2 | TRBV6-6 | CASSLSTGGGGYGYTF
TRBJ1-2 | TRBV7-9 | CASSKGVLYGYTF
TRBJ2-3 | TRBV5-1 | CASSLPPTDTQYF
TRBJ2-2 | TRBV6-5 | CASSYLDSTGELFF
TRBJ1-4 | TRBV29-1 | CSVDGPSGGEKLFF
TRBJ2-3 | TRBV5-1 | CASSLGADMGTDTQYF
TRBJ2-2 | TRBV19 | CASSIFGGANTGELFF
TRBJ1-1 | TRBV6-5 | CASSKRDRGKTEAFF
TRBJ2-2 | TRBV4-1 | CASSSGTGELFF
TRBJ2-7 | TRBV4-1 | CASSQQTGVTYEQYF
TRBJ1-4 | TRBV30 | CAWSTQPGINEKLFF
TRBJ1-1 | TRBV6-1 | CASSETGGEGTEAFF
TRBJ1-2 | TRBV12-3/TRBV12-4 | CAIDRDPGGYTF
TRBJ1-1 | TRBV3-1/TRBV3-2 | CASSQLGGLNTEAFF